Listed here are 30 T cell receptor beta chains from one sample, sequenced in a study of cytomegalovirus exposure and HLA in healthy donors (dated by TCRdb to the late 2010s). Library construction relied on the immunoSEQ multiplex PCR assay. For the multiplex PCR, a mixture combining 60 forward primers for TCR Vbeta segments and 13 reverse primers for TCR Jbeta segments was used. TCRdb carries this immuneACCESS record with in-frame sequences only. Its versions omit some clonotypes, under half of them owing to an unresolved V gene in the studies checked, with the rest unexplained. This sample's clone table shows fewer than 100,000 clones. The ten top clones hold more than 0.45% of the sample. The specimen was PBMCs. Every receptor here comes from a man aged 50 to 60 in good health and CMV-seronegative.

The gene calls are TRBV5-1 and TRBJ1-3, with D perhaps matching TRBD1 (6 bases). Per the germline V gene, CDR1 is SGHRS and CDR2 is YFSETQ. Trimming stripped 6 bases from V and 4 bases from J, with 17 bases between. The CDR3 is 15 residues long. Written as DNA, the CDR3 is TGCGCCAGCACGTTTGATCCAGGGGTCGGAAACACCATATATTTT. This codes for CASTFDPGVGNTIYF.

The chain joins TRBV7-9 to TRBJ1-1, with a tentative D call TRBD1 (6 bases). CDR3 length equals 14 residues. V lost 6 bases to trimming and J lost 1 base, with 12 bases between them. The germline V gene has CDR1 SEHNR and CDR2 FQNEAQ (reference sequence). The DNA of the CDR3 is TGTGCCAGCAGATCGGGACACACGAACACTGAAGCTTTCTTT. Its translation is CASRSGHTNTEAFF.

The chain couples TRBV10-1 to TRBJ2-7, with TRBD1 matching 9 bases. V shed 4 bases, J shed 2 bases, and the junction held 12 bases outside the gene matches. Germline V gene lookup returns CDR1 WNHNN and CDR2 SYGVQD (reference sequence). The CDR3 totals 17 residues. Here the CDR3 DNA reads TGCGCCAGCAGTGGGGACAGGGAACGAACAAGTACCTACGAGCAGTACTTC. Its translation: CASSGDRERTSTYEQYF.

CDR3 sequence reads: CASSDRTSGGPTSKQYF. Written as DNA, the CDR3 is TGTGCCAGCAGTGATAGGACTAGCGGCGGCCCTACGAGCAAGCAGTACTTC. V and J are TRBV2 and TRBJ2-7, with 10 nucleotides matching TRBD2. CDR3 length: 17 residues. CDR1 and CDR2 from the germline V gene are SNHLY and FYNNEI. J was trimmed by 8 bases and V by 3 bases; bases with no gene match: 16. The variable domain in full, with the rest retrieved from reference TRBV2 and TRBJ2-7, is EPEVTQTPSHQVTQMGQEVILRCVPISNHLYFYWYRQILGQKVEFLVSFYNNEISEKSEIFDDQFSVERPDGSNFTLKIRSTKLEDSAMYFCASSDRTSGGPTSKQYFGPGTRLTVT.

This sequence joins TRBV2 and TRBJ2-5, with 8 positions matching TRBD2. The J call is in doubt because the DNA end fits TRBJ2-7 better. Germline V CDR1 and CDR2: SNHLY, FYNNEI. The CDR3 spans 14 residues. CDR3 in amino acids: CASSGERGGYEQYF. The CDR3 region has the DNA TGTGCCAGCAGTGGAGAACGGGGGGGCTACGAGCAGTACTTC.

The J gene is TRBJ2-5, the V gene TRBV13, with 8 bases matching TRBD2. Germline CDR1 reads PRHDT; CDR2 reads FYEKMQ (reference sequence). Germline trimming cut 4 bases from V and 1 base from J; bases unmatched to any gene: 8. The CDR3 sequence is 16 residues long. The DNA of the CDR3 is TGTGCCAGCAGCTACTATAACGGGGGGGCCCAAGAGACCCAGTACTTC. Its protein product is CASSYYNGGAQETQYF.

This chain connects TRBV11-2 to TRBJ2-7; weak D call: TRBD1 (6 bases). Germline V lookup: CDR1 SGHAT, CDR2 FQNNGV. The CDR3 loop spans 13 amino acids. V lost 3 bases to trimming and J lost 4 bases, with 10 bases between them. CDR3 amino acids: CASSFSGEYEQYF. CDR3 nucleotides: TGTGCCAGCAGCTTTTCAGGGGAGTACGAGCAGTACTTC.

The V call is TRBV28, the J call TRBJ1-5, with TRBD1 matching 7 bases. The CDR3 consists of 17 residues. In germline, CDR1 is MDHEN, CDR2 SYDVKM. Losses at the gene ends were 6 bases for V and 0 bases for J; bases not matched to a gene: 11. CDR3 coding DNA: TGTGCCAGCAGCCGTCAGGAAGGGGGCTTTAGCAATCAGCCCCAGCATTTT. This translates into CASSRQEGGFSNQPQHF. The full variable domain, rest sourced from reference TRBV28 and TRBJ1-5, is DVKVTQSSRYLVKRTGEKVFLECVQDMDHENMFWYRQDPGLGLRLIYFSYDVKMKEKGDIPEGYSVSREKKERFSLILESASTNQTSMYLCASSRQEGGFSNQPQHFGDGTRLSIL.

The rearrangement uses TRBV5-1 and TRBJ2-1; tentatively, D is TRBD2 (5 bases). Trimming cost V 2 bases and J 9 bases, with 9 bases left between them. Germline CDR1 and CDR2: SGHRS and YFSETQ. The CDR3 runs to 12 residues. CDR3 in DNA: TGCGCCAGCAGCTTAGGTGGAGGTGAGCAGTTCTTC. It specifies CASSLGGGEQFF.

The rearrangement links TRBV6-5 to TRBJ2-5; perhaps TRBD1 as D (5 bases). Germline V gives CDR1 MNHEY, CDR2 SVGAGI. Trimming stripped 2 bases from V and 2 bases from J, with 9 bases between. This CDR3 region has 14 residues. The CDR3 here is CASSYQTAQETQYF. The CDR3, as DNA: TGTGCCAGCAGTTACCAGACAGCTCAAGAGACCCAGTACTTC.

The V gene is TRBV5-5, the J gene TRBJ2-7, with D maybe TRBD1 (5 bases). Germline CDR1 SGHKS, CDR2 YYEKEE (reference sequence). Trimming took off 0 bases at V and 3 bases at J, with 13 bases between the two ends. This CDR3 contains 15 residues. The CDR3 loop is CASSLGQREIYEQYF. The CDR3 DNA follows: TGTGCCAGCAGCTTGGGACAGAGAGAAATCTACGAGCAGTACTTC. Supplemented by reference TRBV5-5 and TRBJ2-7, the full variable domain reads DAGVTQSPTHLIKTRGQQVTLRCSPISGHKSVSWYQQVLGQGPQFIFQYYEKEERGRGNFPDRFSARQFPNYSSELNVNALLLGDSALYLCASSLGQREIYEQYFGPGTRLTVT.

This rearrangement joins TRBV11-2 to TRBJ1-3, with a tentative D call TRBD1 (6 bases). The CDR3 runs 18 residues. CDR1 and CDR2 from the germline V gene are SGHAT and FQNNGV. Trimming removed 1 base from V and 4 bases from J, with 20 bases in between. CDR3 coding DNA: TGTGCCAGCAGCTTAGTGGGACACTCGCTTACGGGAGGAAACACCATATATTTT. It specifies CASSLVGHSLTGGNTIYF.

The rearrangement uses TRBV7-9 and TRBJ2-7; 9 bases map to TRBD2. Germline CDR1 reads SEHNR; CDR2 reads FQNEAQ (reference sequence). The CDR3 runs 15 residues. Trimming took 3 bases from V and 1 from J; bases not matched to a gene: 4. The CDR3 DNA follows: TGTGCCAGCAGCTTGGAGCGGGGGGTTTCCTACGAGCAGTACTTC. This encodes CASSLERGVSYEQYF. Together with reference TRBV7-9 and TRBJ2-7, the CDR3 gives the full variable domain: DTGVSQNPRHKITKRGQNVTFRCDPISEHNRLYWYRQTLGQGPEFLTYFQNEAQLEKSRLLSDRFSAERPKGSFSTLEIQRTEQGDSAMYLCASSLERGVSYEQYFGPGTRLTVT.

The CDR3 is CASSGQGASNQPQHF. The CDR3 DNA follows: TGTGCCAGCAGTGGACAGGGGGCCAGCAATCAGCCCCAGCATTTT. The genes are TRBV2 and TRBJ1-5; 10 bases map to TRBD1. CDR3 size: 15 residues. The V and J ends lost 4 bases and 1 base, in that order; junction bases with no gene match: 1. Germline V gene sequence: CDR1 SNHLY, CDR2 FYNNEI.

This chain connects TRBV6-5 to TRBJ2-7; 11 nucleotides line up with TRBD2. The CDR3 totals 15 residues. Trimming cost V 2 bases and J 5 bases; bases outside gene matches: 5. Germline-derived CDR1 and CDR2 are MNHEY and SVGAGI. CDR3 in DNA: TGTGCCAGCAGTTACCGACTAGCGGGGATCGACGAGCAGTACTTC. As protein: CASSYRLAGIDEQYF.

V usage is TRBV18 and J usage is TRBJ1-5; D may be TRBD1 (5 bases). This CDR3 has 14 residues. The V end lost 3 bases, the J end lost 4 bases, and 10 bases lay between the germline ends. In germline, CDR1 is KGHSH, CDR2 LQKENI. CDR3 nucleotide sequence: TGTGCCAGCTCACCGGGACTCACGAATCAGCCCCAGCATTTT. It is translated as CASSPGLTNQPQHF.

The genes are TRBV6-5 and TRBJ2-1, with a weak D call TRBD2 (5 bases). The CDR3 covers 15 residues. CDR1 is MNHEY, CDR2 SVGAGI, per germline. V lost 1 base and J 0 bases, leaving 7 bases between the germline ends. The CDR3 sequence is CASSYLGSSYNEQFF. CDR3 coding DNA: TGTGCCAGCAGTTACTTGGGGAGCTCCTACAATGAGCAGTTCTTC.

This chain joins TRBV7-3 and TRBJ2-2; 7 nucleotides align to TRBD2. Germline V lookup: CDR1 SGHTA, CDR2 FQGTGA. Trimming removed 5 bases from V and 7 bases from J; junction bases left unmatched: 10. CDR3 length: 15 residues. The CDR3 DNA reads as TGTGCCAGCAGCCGGAGCAGCGGGGCGGGCGGGGAGCTGTTTTTT. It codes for CASSRSSGAGGELFF. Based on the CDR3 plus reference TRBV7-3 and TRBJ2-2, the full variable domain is GAGVSQTPSNKVTEKGKYVELRCDPISGHTALYWYRQSLGQGPEFLIYFQGTGAADDSGLPNDRFFAVRPEGSVSTLKIQRTERGDSAVYLCASSRSSGAGGELFFGEGSRLTVL.

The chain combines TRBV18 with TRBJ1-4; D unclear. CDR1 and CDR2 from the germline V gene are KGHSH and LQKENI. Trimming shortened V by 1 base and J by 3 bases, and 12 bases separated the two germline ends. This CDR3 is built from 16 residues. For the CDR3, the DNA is TGTGCCAGCTCACCACGGGGATGGGAGTCTAATGAAAAACTGTTTTTT. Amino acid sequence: CASSPRGWESNEKLFF.

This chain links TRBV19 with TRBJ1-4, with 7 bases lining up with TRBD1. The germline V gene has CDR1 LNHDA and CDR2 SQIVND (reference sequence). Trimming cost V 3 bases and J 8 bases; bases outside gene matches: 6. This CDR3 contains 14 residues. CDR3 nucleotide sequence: TGTGCCAGTAGTATTACAGGGGCAGAGGAAAAACTGTTTTTT. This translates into CASSITGAEEKLFF.

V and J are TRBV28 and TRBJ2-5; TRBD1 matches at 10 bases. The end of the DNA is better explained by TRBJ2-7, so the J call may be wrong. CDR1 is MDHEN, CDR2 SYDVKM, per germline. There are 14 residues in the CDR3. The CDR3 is CASSTRQGAYEQYF. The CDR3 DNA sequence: TGTGCCAGCAGTACCCGACAGGGGGCGTACGAGCAGTACTTC.

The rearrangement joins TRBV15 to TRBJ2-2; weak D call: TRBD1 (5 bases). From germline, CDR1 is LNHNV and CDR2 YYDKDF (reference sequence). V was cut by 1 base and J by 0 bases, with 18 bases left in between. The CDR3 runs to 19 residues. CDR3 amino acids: CATSRGGRTGSPNTGELFF. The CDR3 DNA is TGTGCCACCAGCAGAGGGGGAAGAACAGGCTCCCCGAACACCGGGGAGCTGTTTTTT.

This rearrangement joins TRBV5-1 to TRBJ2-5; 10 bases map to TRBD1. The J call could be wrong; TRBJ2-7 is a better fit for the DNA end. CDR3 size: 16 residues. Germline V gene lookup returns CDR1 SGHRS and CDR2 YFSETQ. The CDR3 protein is CASSSSTGGNYDEQYF. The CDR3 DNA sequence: TGCGCCAGCAGCTCCTCGACAGGGGGCAACTACGACGAGCAGTACTTC.

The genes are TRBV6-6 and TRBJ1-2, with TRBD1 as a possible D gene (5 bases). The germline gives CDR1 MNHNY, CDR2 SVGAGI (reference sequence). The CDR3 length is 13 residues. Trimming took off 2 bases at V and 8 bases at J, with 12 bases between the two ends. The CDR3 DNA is TGTGCCAGCAGTTACGGCCAGGGAGGAGGCTACACCTTC. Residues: CASSYGQGGGYTF.

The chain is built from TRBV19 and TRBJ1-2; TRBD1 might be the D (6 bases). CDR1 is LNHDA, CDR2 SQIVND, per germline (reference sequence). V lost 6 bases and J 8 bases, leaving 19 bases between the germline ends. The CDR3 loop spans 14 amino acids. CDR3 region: CASSNRNRENGYTF. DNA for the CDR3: TGTGCCAGTAGCAATCGGAACAGGGAGAACGGCTACACCTTC.

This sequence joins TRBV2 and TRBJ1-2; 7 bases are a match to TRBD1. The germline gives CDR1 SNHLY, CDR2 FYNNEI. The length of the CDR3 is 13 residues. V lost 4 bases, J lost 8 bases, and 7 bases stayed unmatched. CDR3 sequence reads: CASSAIQGSGYTF. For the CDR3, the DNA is TGTGCCAGCAGTGCTATACAGGGGTCCGGCTACACCTTC.

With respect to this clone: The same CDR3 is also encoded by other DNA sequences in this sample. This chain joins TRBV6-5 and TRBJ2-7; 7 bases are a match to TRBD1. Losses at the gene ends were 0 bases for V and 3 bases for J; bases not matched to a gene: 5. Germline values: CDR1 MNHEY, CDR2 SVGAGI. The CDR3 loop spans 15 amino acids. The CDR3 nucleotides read TGTGCCAGCAGTTACTCAGGTCAGGGGGACTACGAGCAGTACTTC. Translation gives CASSYSGQGDYEQYF.

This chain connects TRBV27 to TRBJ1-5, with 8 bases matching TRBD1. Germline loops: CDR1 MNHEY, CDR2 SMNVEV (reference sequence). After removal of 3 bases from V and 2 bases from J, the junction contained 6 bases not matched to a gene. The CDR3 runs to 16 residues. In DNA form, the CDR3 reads TGTGCCAGCAGTTTCACCGGGACAGGTCGCAATCAGCCCCAGCATTTT. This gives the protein CASSFTGTGRNQPQHF.

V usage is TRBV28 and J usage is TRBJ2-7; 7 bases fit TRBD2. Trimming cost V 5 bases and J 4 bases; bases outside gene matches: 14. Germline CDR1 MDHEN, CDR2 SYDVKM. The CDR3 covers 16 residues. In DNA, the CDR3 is TGTGCCAGCAGTAAGACACGGACTAGTGGGGTATACGAGCAGTACTTC. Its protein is CASSKTRTSGVYEQYF.

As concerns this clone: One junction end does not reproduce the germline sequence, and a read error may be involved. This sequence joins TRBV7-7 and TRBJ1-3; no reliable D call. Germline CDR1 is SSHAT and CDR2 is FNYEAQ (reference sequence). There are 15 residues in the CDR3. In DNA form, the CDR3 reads TGTGCTAGCAGCTTAGATGATAGCTCTGGAAACACCATATATTTT. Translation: CASSLDDSSGNTIYF.